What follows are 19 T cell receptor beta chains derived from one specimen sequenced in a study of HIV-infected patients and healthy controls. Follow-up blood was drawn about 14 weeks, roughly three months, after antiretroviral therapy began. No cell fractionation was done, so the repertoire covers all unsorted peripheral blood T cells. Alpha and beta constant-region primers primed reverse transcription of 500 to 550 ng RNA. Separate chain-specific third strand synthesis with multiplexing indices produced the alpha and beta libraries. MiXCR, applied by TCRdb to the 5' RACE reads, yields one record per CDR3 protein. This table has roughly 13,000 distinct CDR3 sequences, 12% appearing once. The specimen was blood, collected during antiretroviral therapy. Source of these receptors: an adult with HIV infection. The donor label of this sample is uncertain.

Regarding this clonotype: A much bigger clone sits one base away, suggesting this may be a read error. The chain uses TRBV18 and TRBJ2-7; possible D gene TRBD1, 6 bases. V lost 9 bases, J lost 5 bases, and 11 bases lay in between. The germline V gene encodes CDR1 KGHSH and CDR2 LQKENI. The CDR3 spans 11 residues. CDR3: CASYQGNEQYF. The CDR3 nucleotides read TGTGCCAGTTACCAGGGGAACGAGCAGTACTTC.

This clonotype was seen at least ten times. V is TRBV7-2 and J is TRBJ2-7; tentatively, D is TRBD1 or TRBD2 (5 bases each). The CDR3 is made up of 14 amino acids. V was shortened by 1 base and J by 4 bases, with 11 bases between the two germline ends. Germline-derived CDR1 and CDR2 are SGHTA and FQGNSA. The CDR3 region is CASSLVGTDYEQYF. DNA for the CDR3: TGTGCCAGCAGCTTAGTAGGGACGGATTACGAGCAGTACTTC.

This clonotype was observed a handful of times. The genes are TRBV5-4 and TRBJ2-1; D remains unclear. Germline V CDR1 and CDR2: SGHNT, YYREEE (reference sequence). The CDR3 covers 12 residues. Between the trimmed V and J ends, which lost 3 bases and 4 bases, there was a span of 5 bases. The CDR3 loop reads CASSSVYNEQFF. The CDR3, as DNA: TGTGCCAGCAGCTCCGTTTACAATGAGCAGTTCTTC.

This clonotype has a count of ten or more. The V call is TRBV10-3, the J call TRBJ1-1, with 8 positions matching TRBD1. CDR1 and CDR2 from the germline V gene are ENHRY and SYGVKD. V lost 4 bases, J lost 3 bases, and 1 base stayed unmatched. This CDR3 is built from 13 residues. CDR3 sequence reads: CAISGQGYTEAFF. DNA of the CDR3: TGTGCCATCAGTGGACAGGGGTACACTGAAGCTTTCTTT.

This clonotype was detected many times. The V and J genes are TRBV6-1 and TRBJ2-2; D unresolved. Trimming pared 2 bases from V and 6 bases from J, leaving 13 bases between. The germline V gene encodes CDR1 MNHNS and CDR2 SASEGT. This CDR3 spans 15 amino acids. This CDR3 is CASSEFHPEPGELFF. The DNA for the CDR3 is TGTGCCAGCAGTGAATTCCATCCGGAGCCCGGGGAGCTGTTTTTT.

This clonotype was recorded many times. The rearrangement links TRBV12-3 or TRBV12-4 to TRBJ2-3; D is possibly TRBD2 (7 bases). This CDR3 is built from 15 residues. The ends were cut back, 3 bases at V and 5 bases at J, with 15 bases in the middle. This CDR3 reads CASSFPWGGKDTQYF. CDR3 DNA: TGTGCCAGCAGTTTTCCGTGGGGGGGCAAAGATACGCAGTATTTT.

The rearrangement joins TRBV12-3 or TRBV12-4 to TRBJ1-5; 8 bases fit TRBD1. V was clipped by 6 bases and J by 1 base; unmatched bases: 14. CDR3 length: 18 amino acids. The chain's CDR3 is CASSDPRGREGSNQPQHF. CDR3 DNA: TGTGCCAGCAGCGATCCCAGGGGGCGCGAGGGAAGCAATCAGCCCCAGCATTTT.

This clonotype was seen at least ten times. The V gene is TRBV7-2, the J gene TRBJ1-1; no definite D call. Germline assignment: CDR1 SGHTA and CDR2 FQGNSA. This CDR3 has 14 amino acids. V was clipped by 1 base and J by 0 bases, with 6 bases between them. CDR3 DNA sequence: TGTGCCAGCAGCTTAGTTCAGATGAACACTGAAGCTTTCTTT. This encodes CASSLVQMNTEAFF. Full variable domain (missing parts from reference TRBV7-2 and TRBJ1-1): GAGVSQSPSNKVTEKGKDVELRCDPISGHTALYWYRQSLGQGLEFLIYFQGNSAPDKSGLPSDRFSAERTGGSVSTLTIQRTQQEDSAVYLCASSLVQMNTEAFFGQGTRLTVV.

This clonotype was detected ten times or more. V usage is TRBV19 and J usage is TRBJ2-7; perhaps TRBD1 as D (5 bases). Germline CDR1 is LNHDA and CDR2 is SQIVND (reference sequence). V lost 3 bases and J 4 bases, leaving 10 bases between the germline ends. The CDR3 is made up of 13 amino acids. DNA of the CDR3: TGTGCCAGTAGTATTACAGGCGGTTACGAGCAGTACTTC. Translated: CASSITGGYEQYF.

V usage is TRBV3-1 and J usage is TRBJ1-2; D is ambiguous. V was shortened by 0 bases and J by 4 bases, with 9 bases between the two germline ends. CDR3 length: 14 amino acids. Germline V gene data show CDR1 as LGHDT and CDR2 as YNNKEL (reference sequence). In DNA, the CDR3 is TGTGCCAGCAGCCAAGAACTCCGGGGCTATGGCTACACCTTC. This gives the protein CASSQELRGYGYTF.

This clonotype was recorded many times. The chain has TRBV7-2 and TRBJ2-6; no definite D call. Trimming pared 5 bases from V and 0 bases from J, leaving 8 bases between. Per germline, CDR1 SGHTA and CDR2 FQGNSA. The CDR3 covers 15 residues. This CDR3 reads CASSQAYSGANVLTF. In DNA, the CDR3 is TGTGCCAGCAGCCAAGCTTACTCTGGGGCCAACGTCCTGACTTTC.

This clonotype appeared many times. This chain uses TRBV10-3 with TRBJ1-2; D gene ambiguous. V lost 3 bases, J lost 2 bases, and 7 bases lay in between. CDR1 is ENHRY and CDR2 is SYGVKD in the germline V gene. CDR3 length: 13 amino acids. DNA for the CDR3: TGTGCCATCAGTGAAAGACAAAACTATGGCTACACCTTC. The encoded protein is CAISERQNYGYTF.

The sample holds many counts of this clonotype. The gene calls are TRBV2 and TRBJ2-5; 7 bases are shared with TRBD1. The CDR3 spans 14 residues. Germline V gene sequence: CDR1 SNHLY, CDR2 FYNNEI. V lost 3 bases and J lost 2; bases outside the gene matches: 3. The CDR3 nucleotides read TGTGCCAGCAGTGAGCCGGGACAGCAAGAGACCCAGTACTTC. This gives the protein CASSEPGQQETQYF.

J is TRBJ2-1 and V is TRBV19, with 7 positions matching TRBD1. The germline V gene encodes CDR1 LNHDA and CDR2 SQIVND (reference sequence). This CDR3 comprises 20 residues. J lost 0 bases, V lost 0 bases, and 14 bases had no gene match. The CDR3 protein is CASSIDRLPQGPPSYNEQFF. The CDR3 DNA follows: TGTGCCAGTAGTATAGATCGTCTCCCACAGGGGCCGCCCTCCTACAATGAGCAGTTCTTC.

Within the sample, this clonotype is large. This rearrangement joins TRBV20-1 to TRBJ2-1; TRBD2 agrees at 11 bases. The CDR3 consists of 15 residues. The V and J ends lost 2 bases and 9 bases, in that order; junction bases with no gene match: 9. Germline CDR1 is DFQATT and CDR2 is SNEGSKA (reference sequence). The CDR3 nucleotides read TGCAGTGCTAGACAACTAGCGGGAGACAACGGTGAGCAGTTCTTC. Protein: CSARQLAGDNGEQFF.

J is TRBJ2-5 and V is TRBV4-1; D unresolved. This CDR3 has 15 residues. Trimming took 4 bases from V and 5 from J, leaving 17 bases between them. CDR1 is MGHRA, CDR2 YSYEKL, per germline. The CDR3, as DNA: TGCGCCAGCAGCCCTACCCCTTCCGGGTACGAGACCCAGTACTTC. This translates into CASSPTPSGYETQYF.

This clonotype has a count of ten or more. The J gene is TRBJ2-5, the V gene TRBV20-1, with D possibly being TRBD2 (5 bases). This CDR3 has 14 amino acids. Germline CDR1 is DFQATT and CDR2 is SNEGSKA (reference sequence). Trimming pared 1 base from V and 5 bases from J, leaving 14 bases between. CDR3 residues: CSARGAVATETQYF. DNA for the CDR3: TGCAGTGCTAGAGGGGCGGTAGCGACTGAGACCCAGTACTTC.

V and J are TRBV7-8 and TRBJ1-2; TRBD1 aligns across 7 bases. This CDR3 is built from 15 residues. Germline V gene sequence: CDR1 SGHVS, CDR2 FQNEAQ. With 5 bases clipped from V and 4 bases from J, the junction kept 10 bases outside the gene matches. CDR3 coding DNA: TGTGCCAGCAGCCCCACCGACAGGGCGGGCTATGGCTACACCTTC. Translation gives CASSPTDRAGYGYTF. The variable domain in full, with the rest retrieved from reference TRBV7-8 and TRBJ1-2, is GAGVSQSPRYKVAKRGQDVALRCDPISGHVSLFWYQQALGQGPEFLTYFQNEAQLDKSGLPSDRFFAERPEGSVSTLKIQRTQQEDSAVYLCASSPTDRAGYGYTFGSGTRLTVV.

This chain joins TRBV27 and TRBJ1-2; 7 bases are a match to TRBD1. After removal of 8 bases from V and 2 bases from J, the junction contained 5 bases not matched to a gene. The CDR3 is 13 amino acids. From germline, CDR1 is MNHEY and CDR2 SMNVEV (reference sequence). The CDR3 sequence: CASALQGNYGYTF. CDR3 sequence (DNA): TGTGCCAGCGCACTACAGGGGAACTATGGCTACACCTTC.